This TCR beta chain was obtained from a study of vaccination effects on CD4 cells after COVID-19. Study-wide background: Specimens were obtained from a couple of convalescent patients 16 days and one week prior to vaccination.

The CDR3 covers 17 residues. The germline gives CDR1 SGHNT, CDR2 YENEEA. V lost 3 bases, J lost 5 bases, and 20 bases lay in between. For this clone: Its antigen is unknown.

Viral peptide pool expansion of antigen-specific CD4+ T cells preceded sequencing in the ViraFEST assay. Culturing for around 10 days preceded CD4+ T cell isolation. This individual contracted SARS-CoV-2 between March and December 2020, as verified by PCR. This table comes from immunoSEQ multiplex PCR, and its TCRdb copy is limited to in-frame clones, with some not included. The top ten hold 25% to 35% of the sample, which has nearly 45,000 clones, under 80% seen once. The chain uses TRBV11-3 and TRBJ2-1, with D uncertain. The sample in question was CD4+ T cells from PBMCs cultured with a peptide pool, obtained before COVID-19 vaccination. This sequence originates from a human donor who had a prior SARS-CoV-2 infection. DNA of the CDR3: TGTGCCAGCAGCTTCCCTTCGACCCGCCTCGGGCACAATGAGCAGTTCTTC. Protein sequence: CASSFPSTRLGHNEQFF. Drawing the rest from reference TRBV11-3 and TRBJ2-1, the complete variable domain is EAGVVQSPRYKIIEKKQPVAFWCNPISGHNTLYWYLQNLGQGPELLIRYENEEAVDDSQLPKDRFSAERLKGVDSTLKIQPAELGDSAVYLCASSFPSTRLGHNEQFFGPGTRLTVL.